A selection of T cell receptor beta chains follows, all from one sample in a study of T cells in Graves' hyperthyroidism and ophthalmopathy. One entry per CDR3 protein results from TCRdb running MiXCR on the multiplex PCR reads. The repertoire includes hundreds of thousands of distinct CDR3 sequences, roughly 46% of them detected once, and approximately 7.2% sits in the top ten. The specimen was peripheral blood or thyroid tissue (not recorded which). The receptors stem from an adult man with Graves' disease, either hyperthyroidism or ophthalmopathy (not recorded which). Both conserved end residues are part of each CDR3. Fields, in order: J gene, clone size, D gene, V gene, CDR3 protein, CDR3 DNA. A D gene is named only where the DNA matches it firmly. Only part of the rows carry a size: once, few, many, or a class if the clone is expanded.

J gene: TRBJ1-5
clone size: many
D gene: NA
V gene: TRBV2
CDR3 protein: CASSPGTSNQPQHF
CDR3 DNA: TGTGCCAGCAGCCCGGGGACGTCGAATCAGCCCCAGCATTTT

J gene: TRBJ2-5
clone size: many
D gene: NA
V gene: TRBV10-1
CDR3 protein: CASSEGPSETQYF
CDR3 DNA: TGCGCCAGCAGTGAGGGCCCCTCGGAGACCCAGTACTTC

J gene: TRBJ1-3
clone size: NA
D gene: NA
V gene: TRBV7-2
CDR3 protein: CASSTQKTRSGNTIYF
CDR3 DNA: TGTGCCAGCAGCACCCAGAAAACGCGTTCTGGAAACACCATATATTTT

J gene: TRBJ1-6
clone size: NA
D gene: NA
V gene: TRBV7-2
CDR3 protein: CASSQDLGSSYNSPLHF
CDR3 DNA: TGTGCCAGCAGCCAAGATTTGGGGAGCTCCTATAATTCACCCCTCCACTTT

J gene: TRBJ1-1
clone size: few
D gene: NA
V gene: TRBV9
CDR3 protein: CASSVVGANTEAFF
CDR3 DNA: TGTGCCAGCAGCGTTGTGGGCGCGAACACTGAAGCTTTCTTT

J gene: TRBJ1-1
clone size: many
D gene: TRBD1
V gene: TRBV7-9
CDR3 protein: CASSEDRDTEAFF
CDR3 DNA: TGTGCCAGCAGCGAAGACAGGGACACTGAAGCTTTCTTT

J gene: TRBJ2-7
clone size: many
D gene: TRBD2
V gene: TRBV15
CDR3 protein: CATSSGSYEQYF
CDR3 DNA: TGTGCCACCAGTAGCGGGTCGTACGAGCAGTACTTC

J gene: TRBJ1-2
clone size: once
D gene: NA
V gene: TRBV10-3
CDR3 protein: CARTSRDRPYYGYTF
CDR3 DNA: TGTGCCAGAACGTCCCGCGACAGGCCCTACTATGGCTACACCTTC

J gene: TRBJ2-7
clone size: once
D gene: NA
V gene: TRBV12-3/TRBV12-4
CDR3 protein: CASSWLDSGNEQYF
CDR3 DNA: TGTGCCAGCAGTTGGCTGGACAGCGGGAACGAGCAGTACTTC

J gene: TRBJ1-2
clone size: NA
D gene: NA
V gene: TRBV5-1
CDR3 protein: CASRSRMGGGYTF
CDR3 DNA: TGCGCCAGCAGGTCGCGGATGGGAGGTGGCTACACCTTC

J gene: TRBJ2-2
clone size: NA
D gene: TRBD1
V gene: TRBV7-9
CDR3 protein: CASSPDRNIGELFF
CDR3 DNA: TGTGCCAGCAGTCCGGACAGGAATATCGGGGAGCTGTTTTTT

J gene: TRBJ2-5
clone size: many
D gene: NA
V gene: TRBV20-1
CDR3 protein: CSARVVETQYF
CDR3 DNA: TGCAGTGCTAGAGTGGTGGAGACCCAGTACTTC

J gene: TRBJ2-3
clone size: NA
D gene: NA
V gene: TRBV20-1
CDR3 protein: CSARLVGTDTQYF
CDR3 DNA: TGCAGTGCTAGACTAGTCGGCACAGATACGCAGTATTTT

J gene: TRBJ1-6
clone size: few
D gene: TRBD1
V gene: TRBV20-1
CDR3 protein: CSARGQDRSYNSPLHF
CDR3 DNA: TGCAGTGCTAGAGGCCAGGACAGGTCTTATAATTCACCCCTCCACTTT

J gene: TRBJ2-2
clone size: NA
D gene: TRBD2
V gene: TRBV29-1
CDR3 protein: CSVGLATGELFF
CDR3 DNA: TGCAGCGTTGGACTAGCTACCGGGGAGCTGTTTTTT

J gene: TRBJ2-2
clone size: NA
D gene: TRBD1
V gene: TRBV2
CDR3 protein: CASNDRVNTGELFF
CDR3 DNA: TGTGCCAGCAACGACAGGGTCAACACCGGGGAGCTGTTTTTT

J gene: TRBJ1-1
clone size: NA
D gene: NA
V gene: TRBV5-1
CDR3 protein: CASSFQGGGTEAFF
CDR3 DNA: TGCGCCAGCAGCTTTCAGGGAGGTGGAACTGAAGCTTTCTTT

J gene: TRBJ1-1
clone size: many
D gene: NA
V gene: TRBV7-9
CDR3 protein: CASNYQGTEAFF
CDR3 DNA: TGTGCCAGCAATTACCAGGGAACTGAAGCTTTCTTT

J gene: TRBJ1-5
clone size: NA
D gene: TRBD1
V gene: TRBV10-3
CDR3 protein: CATSEGQGLQPQHF
CDR3 DNA: TGTGCCACCAGTGAGGGACAGGGGCTCCAGCCCCAGCATTTT

J gene: TRBJ1-1
clone size: many
D gene: TRBD1
V gene: TRBV29-1
CDR3 protein: CSVEGTGGAVTEAFF
CDR3 DNA: TGCAGCGTTGAGGGGACAGGGGGCGCGGTTACTGAAGCTTTCTTT

J gene: TRBJ1-1
clone size: many
D gene: NA
V gene: TRBV12-3/TRBV12-4
CDR3 protein: CASSLLGEAFF
CDR3 DNA: TGTGCCAGCAGCTTACTGGGTGAAGCTTTCTTT

J gene: TRBJ1-6
clone size: few
D gene: NA
V gene: TRBV6-5
CDR3 protein: CASQTVYNSPLHF
CDR3 DNA: TGTGCCAGCCAGACGGTCTATAATTCACCCCTCCACTTT

J gene: TRBJ1-4
clone size: NA
D gene: NA
V gene: TRBV5-1
CDR3 protein: CASSFTGREEKLFF
CDR3 DNA: TGCGCCAGCAGCTTTACAGGGCGCGAGGAAAAACTGTTTTTT

J gene: TRBJ2-7
clone size: many
D gene: NA
V gene: TRBV7-9
CDR3 protein: CASSLDPYEQYF
CDR3 DNA: TGTGCCAGCAGCTTAGATCCCTACGAGCAGTACTTC

J gene: TRBJ1-1
clone size: NA
D gene: TRBD1
V gene: TRBV7-3
CDR3 protein: CASSFGRGRPEAFF
CDR3 DNA: TGTGCCAGCAGCTTCGGCAGGGGGCGCCCTGAAGCTTTCTTT

J gene: TRBJ2-7
clone size: few
D gene: TRBD1
V gene: TRBV20-1
CDR3 protein: CSARGQGIYEQYF
CDR3 DNA: TGCAGTGCTAGAGGACAGGGTATATACGAGCAGTACTTC

J gene: TRBJ1-4
clone size: few
D gene: TRBD1
V gene: TRBV6-4
CDR3 protein: CASSDDGTGPLLWGNEKLFF
CDR3 DNA: TGTGCCAGCAGTGACGACGGGACAGGACCACTCCTGTGGGGCAATGAAAAACTGTTTTTT

J gene: TRBJ1-1
clone size: few
D gene: NA
V gene: TRBV20-1
CDR3 protein: CSARDPRTEAFF
CDR3 DNA: TGCAGTGCTAGAGATCCTCGGACTGAAGCTTTCTTT